This T cell receptor (beta chain) was identified during a study of shared clonotypes between healthy human individuals. Germline CDR1 reads MNHNS; CDR2 reads SASEGT. Trimming removed 7 bases at V and 1 base at J, with 5 bases between. The CDR3 loop spans 13 amino acids. Study-level results: Generation probabilities were higher for clonotypes shared across all four sorted-subset donors than for unshared ones.

About this clone itself: Its antigen is as yet unknown. Other DNA sequences from this sample encode an identical CDR3 as well.

Some clones are missing from TCRdb's copy, which holds only in-frame ones; the method was immunoSEQ multiplex PCR. The profile shows over 1.4 million clones, more than 95% of them singletons. Sequencing was done on a sample of naive CD4+ T cells sorted from blood. The subset here: CD45RA+ positively selected. The receptor's source is a man aged 25-45 years in good health. The chain is built from TRBV6-1 and TRBJ2-6; D is uncertain. CDR3 sequence (DNA): TGTGCCAGCACGATATCTGGGGCCAACGTCCTGACTTTC. Translating gives CASTISGANVLTF.